This T cell receptor beta chain was retrieved from a study of post-analysis software for immune sequencing data (dated by TCRdb to the mid-2010s). Study-level background: Disease courses on record covered relapsing-remitting, secondary progressive and progressive-relapsing multiple sclerosis, though some patients had no subtype annotation. A subset of samples was prepared in parallel using single-end sample barcoding, then pooled and co-amplified after Illumina adapter ligation. The multiple sclerosis patient repertoires were compared with under 13 previously published healthy control repertoires from donors aged roughly 6 to 25 years.

As to this clonotype: Which antigen it targets is not known. Within one base of it there is no much larger clone, and no base qualities were kept.

TCR beta repertoires were profiled from peripheral blood of roughly 13 young patients with multiple sclerosis to demonstrate the VDJtools post-analysis software. Multiple sclerosis patients were children and adolescents aged about 6 to 16 years. For CDR1 and CDR2, the germline V gene (reference sequence) lists LGHDT and YNNKEL. There are 13 amino acids in the CDR3, from cysteine to phenylalanine inclusive. The DNA shown is the 39-base CDR3, in frame from base 1. Compared with germline, V lacks 4 bases and J lacks 10 bases; bases without a gene match: 5. What the research found in general, with its limitations: The multiple sclerosis patient group was slightly younger than the control group. Direct clustering with F measure showed strong co-clustering of samples prepared in the same batch, prompting a batch-effect correction. Significantly lower normalized Chao1 diversity was found in multiple sclerosis patients than in controls, suggesting substantial peripheral T-cell clonal expansion. Patients showed significantly higher frequencies than controls for roughly five TRBV segments, among them TRBV5-6, TRBV5-1 and TRBV20-1.

Library construction relied on PCR. The sequencing machine was an Illumina HiSeq 2500. To reduce PCR and sequencing biases, unique molecular identifiers were built into the TCR beta cDNA libraries. Every 1 to 10 million input T cells yielded 500,000 or so cDNA molecules, meaning each molecule approximated one T cell. The patient libraries were prepared and sequenced using the same protocol as the earlier healthy control dataset. Within a given batch, samples were prepared together, multiplexed and sequenced on the same HiSeq lane. The paper's data handling went like this. MIGEC was used to process the raw barcoded reads, and molecular identifier groups with only a single read were discarded before consensus assembly and CDR3 extraction. VDJtools was used for post-analysis of the clonotype tables, and diversity was normalized by down-sampling every dataset to the size of the smallest sample. In repertoire overlap clustering, CDR3 amino acid sequences, but not nucleotide sequences, were matched to correct batch-related cross-sample contamination. The public reads were reanalyzed by TCRdb: fastp trimming at Q25, MiXCR alignment, in-frame beta chains only. Each record represents a unique CDR3 protein, reported with the most common genes and DNA among its rows. TCRdb's processing, not the authors', yielded these V and J calls. This sample has roughly 650,000 distinct CDR3 sequences in its table, and 55% to 70% of those were observed once. Around 10% of the sample belongs to the ten largest clones.

The chain is encoded by TRBV3-1 joined to TRBJ2-4, and 9 junctional nucleotides match TRBD1. This receptor was identified in a girl aged 2 to 10 with multiple sclerosis. Sequenced: blood. The nucleotide sequence reads TGTGCCAGCAGCCTACAGGGGGCGCAAATTCAGTACTTC. This codes for CASSLQGAQIQYF.